The source of this T cell receptor (beta chain) is a study of T cells in Graves' hyperthyroidism and ophthalmopathy. Study findings and constraints: Blood shared most expanded thyroid clonotypes above 0.001.

A NOSPECS grade of at least 4, a Clinical Activity Score of at least 3 and duration under 3 months were recorded in ophthalmopathy patients. Patients with uncontrolled infections, other autoimmune diseases, pregnancy or lactation were excluded. Used for diagnoses were clinical symptoms, serum thyroxine and TRAb, thyroid ultrasound and orbital computed tomography. The J segment lost 5 bases and the V segment lost 2 bases, leaving 6 bases of the junction unmatched. This CDR3 is 14 amino acids long. Germline V CDR1 and CDR2: GTSNPN, SVGIG (reference sequence). Amplification targeted TCR beta CDR3 regions from RNA transcripts. When the TCR CDR3 underwent first-round RT-PCR, the HTBI primer set was used. TCRdb reanalysed the multiplex PCR reads using MiXCR and keeps one entry per CDR3 protein. The sample lists fewer than 650,000 distinct CDR3 sequences; around 14% were seen once. The sample holds many counts of this clonotype. Antigen unknown.

The source material was blood. The gene calls are TRBV30 and TRBJ2-5; 9 bases fit TRBD1. This sequence was found in a woman aged 18-30 years with Graves' ophthalmopathy. The DNA for the CDR3 is TGTGCCTGGAGTTTGACAGGGGGTGAGGAGACCCAGTACTTC. Protein: CAWSLTGGEETQYF.